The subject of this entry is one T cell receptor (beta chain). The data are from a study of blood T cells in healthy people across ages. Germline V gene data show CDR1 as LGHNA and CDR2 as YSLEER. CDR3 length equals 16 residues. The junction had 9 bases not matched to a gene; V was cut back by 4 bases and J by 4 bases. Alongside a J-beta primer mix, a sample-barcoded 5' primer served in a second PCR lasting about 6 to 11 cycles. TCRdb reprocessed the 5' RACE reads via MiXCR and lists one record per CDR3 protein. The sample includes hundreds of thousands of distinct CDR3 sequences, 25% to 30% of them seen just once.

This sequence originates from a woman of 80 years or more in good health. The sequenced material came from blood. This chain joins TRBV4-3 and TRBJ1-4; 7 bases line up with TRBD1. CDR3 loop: CASSRKTGALNEKLFF. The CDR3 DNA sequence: TGCGCCAGCAGCCGCAAAACAGGGGCTCTTAATGAAAAACTGTTTTTT.